This T cell receptor (beta chain) was observed in a study of neoadjuvant anti-PD-1 for oral cavity cancer. Study observations and caveats: TCR analyses covered only a few patients per response group.

Survey sequencing of tumors mostly used 4.5 to 5 ug DNA, two replicates. Assay: immunoSEQ multiplex PCR; the TCRdb copy retains only in-frame clones and omits some. The table lists approximately 7,800 clones, about 60% of them singletons. Remarks on this clone: Its cognate antigen is unknown.

Germline V gene data show CDR1 as SNHLY and CDR2 as FYNNEI. The CDR3 spans 13 residues. V was clipped by 5 bases and J by 8 bases, with 10 bases between them. The chain couples TRBV2 to TRBJ1-6; tentatively, D is TRBD1 (5 bases). Material: tumor tissue, obtained before nivolumab (anti-PD-1) treatment. The clonotype comes from a person between 40 and 85 years old with oral cavity squamous cell carcinoma. CDR3 in DNA: TGTGCCAGCAGTTCTGACAGTTATTCACCCCTCCACTTT. Translated: CASSSDSYSPLHF.